The entry below gives a single T cell receptor beta chain sequence along with its context. In the source study's methods: Counts of nucleated cells, estimated from reference gene primer amplification, were obtained. The data were produced by immunoSEQ multiplex PCR, yet TCRdb's version contains in-frame clones alone and is incomplete. V, J and clone size reflect that table, while D and trimming were determined from the DNA. The repertoire holds around 100,000 clones, with roughly 83% as singletons. The data are from a study of blood T cell repertoires in COVID-19. Turning to the study itself: T cells, B-cell-depleted T cells, or PBMCs provided the cDNA or gDNA that served as material.

There are 15 residues in the CDR3. Germline assignment: CDR1 SGHDN and CDR2 FVKESK. Trimming pared 1 base from V and 3 bases from J, leaving 10 bases between. Material: peripheral blood. The TCR sequence derives from a woman between 55 and 75 years old with acute or convalescent COVID-19. The chain joins TRBV14 to TRBJ2-1; D is unclear. The CDR3 reads CASSQVADNYNEQFF. The CDR3 DNA reads TGTGCCAGCAGCCAAGTCGCAGACAACTACAATGAGCAGTTCTTC.